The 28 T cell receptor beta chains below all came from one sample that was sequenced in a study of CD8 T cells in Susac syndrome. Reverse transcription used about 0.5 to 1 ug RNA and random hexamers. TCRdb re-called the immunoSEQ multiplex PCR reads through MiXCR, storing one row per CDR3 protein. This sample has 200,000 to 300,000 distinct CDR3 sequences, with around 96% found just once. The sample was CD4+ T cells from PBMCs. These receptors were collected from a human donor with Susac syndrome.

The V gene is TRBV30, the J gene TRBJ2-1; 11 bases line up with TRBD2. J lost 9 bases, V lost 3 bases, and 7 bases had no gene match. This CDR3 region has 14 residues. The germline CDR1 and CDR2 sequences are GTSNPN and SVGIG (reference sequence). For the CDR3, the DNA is TGTGCCTGGAGGGGACTAGCGGCCTTTGGTGAGCAGTTCTTC. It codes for CAWRGLAAFGEQFF.

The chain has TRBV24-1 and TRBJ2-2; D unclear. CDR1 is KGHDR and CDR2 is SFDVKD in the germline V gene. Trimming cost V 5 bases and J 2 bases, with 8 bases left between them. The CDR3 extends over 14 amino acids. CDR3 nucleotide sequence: TGTGCCACCAGTGGGCCGGCCAACACCGGGGAGCTGTTTTTT. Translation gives CATSGPANTGELFF.

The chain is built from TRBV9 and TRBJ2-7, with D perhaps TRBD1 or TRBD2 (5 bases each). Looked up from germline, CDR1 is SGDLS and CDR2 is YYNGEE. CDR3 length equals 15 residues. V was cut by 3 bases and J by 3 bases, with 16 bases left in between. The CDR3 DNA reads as TGTGCCAGCAGCGCCCGAGGGGCGGCGGGCTACGAGCAGTACTTC. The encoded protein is CASSARGAAGYEQYF.

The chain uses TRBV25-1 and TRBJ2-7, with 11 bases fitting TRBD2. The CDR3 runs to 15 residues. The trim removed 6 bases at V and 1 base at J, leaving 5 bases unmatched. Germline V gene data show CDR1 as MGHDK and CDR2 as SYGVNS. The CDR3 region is CASRERTSGSYEQYF. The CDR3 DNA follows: TGTGCCAGCAGAGAAAGGACTAGCGGGTCCTACGAGCAGTACTTC.

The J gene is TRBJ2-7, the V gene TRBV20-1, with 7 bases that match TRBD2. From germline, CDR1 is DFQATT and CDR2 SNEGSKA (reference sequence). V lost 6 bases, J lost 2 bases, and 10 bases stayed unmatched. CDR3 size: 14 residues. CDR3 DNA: TGCAGTGCCGAAGGACTAGAGAGGCCCTACGAGCAGTACTTC. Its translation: CSAEGLERPYEQYF.

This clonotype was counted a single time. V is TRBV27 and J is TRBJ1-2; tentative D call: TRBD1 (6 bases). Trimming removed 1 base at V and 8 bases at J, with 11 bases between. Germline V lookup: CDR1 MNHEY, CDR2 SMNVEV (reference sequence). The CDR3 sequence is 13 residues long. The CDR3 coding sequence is TGTGCCAGCAGTTTATTACAGGGTGGGGGCTACACCTTC. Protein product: CASSLLQGGGYTF.

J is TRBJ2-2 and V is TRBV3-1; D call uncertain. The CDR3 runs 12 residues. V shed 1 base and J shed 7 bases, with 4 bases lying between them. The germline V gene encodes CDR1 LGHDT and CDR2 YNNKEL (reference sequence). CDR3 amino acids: CASSQASGELFF. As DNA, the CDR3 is TGTGCCAGCAGCCAAGCTAGCGGGGAGCTGTTTTTT.

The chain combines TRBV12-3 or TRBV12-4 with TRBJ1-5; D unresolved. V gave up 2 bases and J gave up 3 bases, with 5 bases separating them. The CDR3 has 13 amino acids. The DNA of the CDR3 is TGTGCCAGCAGTTTAAGGGCCAATCAGCCCCAGCATTTT. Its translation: CASSLRANQPQHF.

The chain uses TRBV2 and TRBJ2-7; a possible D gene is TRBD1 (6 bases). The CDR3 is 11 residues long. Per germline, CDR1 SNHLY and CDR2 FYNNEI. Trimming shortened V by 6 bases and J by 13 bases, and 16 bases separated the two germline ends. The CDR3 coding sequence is TGTGCCAGCAGCCGGAGGACAGCGACTTACTTC. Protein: CASSRRTATYF.

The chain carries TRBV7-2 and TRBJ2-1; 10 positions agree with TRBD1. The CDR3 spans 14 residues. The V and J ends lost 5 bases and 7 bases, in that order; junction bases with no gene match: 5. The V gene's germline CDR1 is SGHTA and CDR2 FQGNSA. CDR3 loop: CASSPGTGANEQFF. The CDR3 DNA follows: TGTGCCAGCAGCCCCGGGACAGGGGCAAATGAGCAGTTCTTC.

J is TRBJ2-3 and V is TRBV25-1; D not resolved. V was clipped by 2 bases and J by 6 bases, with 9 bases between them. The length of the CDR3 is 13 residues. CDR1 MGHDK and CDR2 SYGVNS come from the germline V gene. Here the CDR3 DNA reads TGTGCCAGCAGTGAACCACCCTCGGATACGCAGTATTTT. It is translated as CASSEPPSDTQYF.

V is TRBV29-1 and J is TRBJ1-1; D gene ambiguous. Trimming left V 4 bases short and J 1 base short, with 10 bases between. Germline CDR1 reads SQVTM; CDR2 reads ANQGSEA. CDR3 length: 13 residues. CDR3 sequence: CSVGYWENTEAFF. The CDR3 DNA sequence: TGCAGCGTTGGATACTGGGAGAACACTGAAGCTTTCTTT. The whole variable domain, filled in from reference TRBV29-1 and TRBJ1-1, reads SAVISQKPSRDICQRGTSLTIQCQVDSQVTMMFWYRQQPGQSLTLIATANQGSEATYESGFVIDKFPISRPNLTFSTLTVSNMSPEDSSIYLCSVGYWENTEAFFGQGTRLTVV.

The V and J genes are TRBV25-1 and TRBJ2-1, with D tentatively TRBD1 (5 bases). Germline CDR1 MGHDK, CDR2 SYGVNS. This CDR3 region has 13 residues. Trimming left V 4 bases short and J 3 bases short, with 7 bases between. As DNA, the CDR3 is TGTGCCAGCAGTGCTGACAGCTACAATGAGCAGTTCTTC. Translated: CASSADSYNEQFF.

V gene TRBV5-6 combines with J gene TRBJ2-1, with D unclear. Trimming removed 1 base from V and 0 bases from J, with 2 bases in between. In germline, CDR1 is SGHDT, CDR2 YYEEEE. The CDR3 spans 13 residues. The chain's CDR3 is CASSLPSYNEQFF. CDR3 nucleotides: TGTGCCAGCAGCTTGCCCTCCTACAATGAGCAGTTCTTC.

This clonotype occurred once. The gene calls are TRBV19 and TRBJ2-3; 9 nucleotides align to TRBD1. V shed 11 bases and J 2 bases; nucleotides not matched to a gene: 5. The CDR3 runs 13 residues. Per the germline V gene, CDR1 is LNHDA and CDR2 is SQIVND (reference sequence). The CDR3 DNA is TGTGCCGGACGGGACAGGGCCACAGATACGCAGTATTTT. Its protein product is CAGRDRATDTQYF.

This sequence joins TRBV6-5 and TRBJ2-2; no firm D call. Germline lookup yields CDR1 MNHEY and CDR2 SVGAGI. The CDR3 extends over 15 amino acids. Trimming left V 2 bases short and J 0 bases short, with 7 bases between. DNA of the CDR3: TGTGCCAGCAGTTACGTTGGACCGAACACCGGGGAGCTGTTTTTT. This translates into CASSYVGPNTGELFF.

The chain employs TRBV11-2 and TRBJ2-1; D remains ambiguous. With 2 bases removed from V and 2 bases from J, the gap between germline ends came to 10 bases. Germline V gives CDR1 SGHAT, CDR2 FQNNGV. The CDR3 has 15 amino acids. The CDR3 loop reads CASSLLQSTYNEQFF. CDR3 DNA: TGTGCCAGCAGCTTATTACAGAGCACCTACAATGAGCAGTTCTTC.

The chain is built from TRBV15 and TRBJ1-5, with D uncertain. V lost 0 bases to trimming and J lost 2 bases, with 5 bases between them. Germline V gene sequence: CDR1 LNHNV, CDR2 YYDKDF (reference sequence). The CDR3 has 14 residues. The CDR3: CATSREGGNQPQHF. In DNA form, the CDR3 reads TGTGCCACCAGCAGAGAGGGAGGCAATCAGCCCCAGCATTTT.

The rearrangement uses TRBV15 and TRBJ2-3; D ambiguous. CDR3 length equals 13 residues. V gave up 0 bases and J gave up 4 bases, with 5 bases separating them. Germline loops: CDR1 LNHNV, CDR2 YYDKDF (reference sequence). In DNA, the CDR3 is TGTGCCACCAGCAGAGATCCCCCAGATACGCAGTATTTT. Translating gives CATSRDPPDTQYF. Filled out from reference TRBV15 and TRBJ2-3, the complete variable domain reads DAMVIQNPRYQVTQFGKPVTLSCSQTLNHNVMYWYQQKSSQAPKLLFHYYDKDFNNEADTPDNFQSRRPNTSFCFLDIRSPGLGDTAMYLCATSRDPPDTQYFGPGTRLTVL.

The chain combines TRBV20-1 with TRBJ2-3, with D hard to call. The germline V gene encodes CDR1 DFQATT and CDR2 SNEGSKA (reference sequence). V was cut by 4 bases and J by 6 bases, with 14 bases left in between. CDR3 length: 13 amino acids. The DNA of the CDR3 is TGCAGTGCTATACTAACCCCCCGCGATACGCAGTATTTT. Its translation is CSAILTPRDTQYF.

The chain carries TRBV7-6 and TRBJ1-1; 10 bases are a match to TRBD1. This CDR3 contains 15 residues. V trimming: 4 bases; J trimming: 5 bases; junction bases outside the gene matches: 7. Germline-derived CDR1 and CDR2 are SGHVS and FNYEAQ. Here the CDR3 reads CASSSNPGQGTEAFF. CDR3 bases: TGTGCCAGCAGCTCGAACCCGGGACAGGGGACTGAAGCTTTCTTT.

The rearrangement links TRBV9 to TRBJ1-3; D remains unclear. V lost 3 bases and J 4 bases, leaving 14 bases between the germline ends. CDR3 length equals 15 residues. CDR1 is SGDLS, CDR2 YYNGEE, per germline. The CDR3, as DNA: TGTGCCAGCAGCGCGGCAGGCACTTTCGGAAACACCATATATTTT. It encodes CASSAAGTFGNTIYF.

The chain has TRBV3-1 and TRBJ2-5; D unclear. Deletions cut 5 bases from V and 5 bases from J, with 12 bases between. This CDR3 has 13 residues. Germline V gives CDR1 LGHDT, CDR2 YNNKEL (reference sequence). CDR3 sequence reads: CASSRIERETQYF. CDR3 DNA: TGTGCCAGCAGCAGAATTGAAAGGGAGACCCAGTACTTC.

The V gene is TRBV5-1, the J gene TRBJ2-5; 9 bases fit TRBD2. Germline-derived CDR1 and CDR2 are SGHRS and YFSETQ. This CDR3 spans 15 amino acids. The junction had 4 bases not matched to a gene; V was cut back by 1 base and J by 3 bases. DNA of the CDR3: TGCGCCAGCAGCTTGTCGGCTAGCGGGGAAGAGACCCAGTACTTC. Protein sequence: CASSLSASGEETQYF.

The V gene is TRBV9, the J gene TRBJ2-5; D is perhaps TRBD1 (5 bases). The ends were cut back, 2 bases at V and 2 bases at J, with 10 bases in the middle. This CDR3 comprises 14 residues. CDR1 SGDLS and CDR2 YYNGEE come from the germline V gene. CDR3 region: CASSVGRAQETQYF. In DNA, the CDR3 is TGTGCCAGCAGCGTCGGCAGGGCGCAAGAGACCCAGTACTTC.

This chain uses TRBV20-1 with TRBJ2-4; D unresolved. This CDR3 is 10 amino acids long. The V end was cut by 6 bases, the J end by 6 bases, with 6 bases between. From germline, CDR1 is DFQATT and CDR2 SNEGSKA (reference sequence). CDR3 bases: TGCAGTGCGCAGCGAAACATTCAGTACTTC. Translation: CSAQRNIQYF.

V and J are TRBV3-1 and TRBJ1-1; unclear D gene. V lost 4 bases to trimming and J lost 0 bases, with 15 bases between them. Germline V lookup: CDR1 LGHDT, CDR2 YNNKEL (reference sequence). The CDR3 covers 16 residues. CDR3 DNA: TGTGCCAGCAGCCCTCGGTACTCAAGGTTGAACACTGAAGCTTTCTTT. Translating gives CASSPRYSRLNTEAFF.

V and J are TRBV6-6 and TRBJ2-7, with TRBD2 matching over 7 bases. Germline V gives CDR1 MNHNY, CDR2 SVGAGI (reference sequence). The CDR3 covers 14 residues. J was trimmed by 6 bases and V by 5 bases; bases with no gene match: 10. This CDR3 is CASSPITGGAEQYF. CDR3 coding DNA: TGTGCCAGCAGTCCTATTACGGGAGGTGCCGAGCAGTACTTC.